This T cell receptor beta chain is from a study of OX40 agonist ivuxolimab in advanced cancers. Study as a whole: People in dose escalation had one of these cancers: hepatocellular carcinoma, melanoma, renal cell or head and neck cancer.

Profiling relied on immunoSEQ multiplex PCR, and the TCRdb table lists in-frame clones only, not all of them. The table records about 100,000 clones, roughly 88% of them present only once. Per germline, CDR1 MGHDK and CDR2 SYGVNS. CDR3 length: 14 amino acids. V lost 4 bases to trimming and J lost 0 bases, with 9 bases between them. Patients were ineligible given autoimmune disease history or systemic immunosuppression. The study's findings and limits: CD4+ and CD8+ blood T cells expanded clonally by week 6 at 0.1 to 3.0 mg/kg.

As for this clone: Antigen specificity is unknown.

The TCR was taken from an adult with an advanced solid tumor such as melanoma, head and neck, liver or kidney cancer. The chain has TRBV25-1 and TRBJ1-1; D uncertain. The material sequenced was CD4+ or CD8+ T cells sorted from blood, taken in a trial of the OX40 agonist ivuxolimab. This chain's CDR3 is CASSVTDLNTEAFF. The DNA for the CDR3 is TGTGCCAGCAGTGTAACGGACCTGAACACTGAAGCTTTCTTT.